This is a list of T cell receptor beta chains from one sample in a study of T-cell reconstitution after alpha-beta-depleted transplantation in children. TCRdb reprocessed the PCR reads via MiXCR and lists one record per CDR3 protein. Among about 540,000 distinct CDR3 sequences listed, approximately 20% were seen once. Sequenced here: PBMCs from the stem cell graft donor, sampled from the stem cell graft. The receptors were sampled from a human donor who donated a stem cell graft to a child with acute lymphoblastic leukemia. Both conserved end residues are part of each CDR3. Each record gives: J gene, V gene, D gene, clone size, CDR3 DNA, CDR3 protein. A D gene is named only where the DNA matches it firmly. Clone size is given for some rows only: seen once, a few or many times, or a class if the clone is expanded.

TRBJ1-4 TRBV7-2 . . TGTGCCAGCAGCTTAGTTTCGGGGCTGGGTGAAAAACTGTTTTTT CASSLVSGLGEKLFF
TRBJ1-1 TRBV2 . few TGTGCCAGCAGTGAAGCATGGCAGGGAATCACTGAAGCTTTCTTT CASSEAWQGITEAFF
TRBJ2-7 TRBV19 TRBD1 . TGTGCCAGTGCAAGGGACAGGGGAATACGCGAGCAGTACTTC CASARDRGIREQYF
TRBJ1-2 TRBV20-1 . few TGCAGTGCCCAGGGATCTAACTATGGCTACACCTTC CSAQGSNYGYTF
TRBJ2-1 TRBV9 . . TGTGCCAGCAGCCCACCATCTTACCTTTCCGGGGAGCAGTTCTTC CASSPPSYLSGEQFF
TRBJ1-1 TRBV20-1 TRBD1 . TGCAGTGCTAGACAGGGGGGTCGAACTGAAGCTTTCTTT CSARQGGRTEAFF
TRBJ2-1 TRBV5-1 TRBD2 few TGCGCCAGCAGCCCGGGACAGGGGACTAGCGGGCGTCATGAGCAGTTCTTC CASSPGQGTSGRHEQFF
TRBJ2-7 TRBV6-1 TRBD1 few TGTGCCAGCAGCCTACTAGGAGGAACCGGGACAGGGGGCAAGAAGCAGTACTTC CASSLLGGTGTGGKKQYF
TRBJ2-3 TRBV20-1 . few TGCAGTGCTATTTTCGGACGCGCCACCTGGGATACGCAGTATTTT CSAIFGRATWDTQYF
TRBJ2-4 TRBV19 TRBD1 few TGTGCCAGTAGTATAGGGGGACAGGGGAAAAAAAACATTCAGTACTTC CASSIGGQGKKNIQYF
TRBJ2-7 TRBV11-1 . . TGTGCCAGCAGCTTAGGTTTTGGGGAAATCACCTACGAGCAGTACTTC CASSLGFGEITYEQYF
TRBJ2-4 TRBV4-1 TRBD2 few TGCGCCAGCAGCCAAGAAAGTAGCGGGTGGTTAGCCAAAAACATTCAGTACTTC CASSQESSGWLAKNIQYF
TRBJ2-7 TRBV7-9 TRBD2 few TGTGCCAGCGTAGCGGGAGAGTTCCACGAGCAGTACTTC CASVAGEFHEQYF
TRBJ2-7 TRBV2 TRBD1 few TGTGCCAGCAGTGGGGACAGTAGGTACTTC CASSGDSRYF
TRBJ2-1 TRBV20-1 . . TGCAGTGCTAGAGATGGAGGACGAGTTCGTAGCTACAATGAGCAGTTCTTC CSARDGGRVRSYNEQFF
TRBJ2-1 TRBV5-1 . . TGCGCCAGCAGGGGCGGGATCTACAATGAGCAGTTCTTC CASRGGIYNEQFF
TRBJ1-1 TRBV20-1 . . TGCAGTGCTAGGGGTATTCAATGGACTGAAGCTTTCTTT CSARGIQWTEAFF
TRBJ2-7 TRBV10-3 . . TGTGCCATCAGCGGAGGGGACGCTGCCTACGAGCAGTACTTC CAISGGDAAYEQYF
TRBJ2-5 TRBV5-6 . few TGTGCCAGCAGCTTCGGATCGTCTACTCGGTACTTC CASSFGSSTRYF
TRBJ1-5 TRBV20-1 . few TGCAGTGCTAGAGATTTTTTTTGGGGGGCGGATAGCAATCAGCCCCAGCATTTT CSARDFFWGADSNQPQHF
TRBJ2-1 TRBV4-2 TRBD1 few TGTGCCAGCAGCCCCCGGGACAGTTACAATGAGCAGTTCTTC CASSPRDSYNEQFF
TRBJ2-1 TRBV12-3/TRBV12-4 TRBD2 . TGTGCCAGCAGTTTCGGAGCGGGAGGGAGTGAGCAGTTCTTC CASSFGAGGSEQFF
TRBJ2-7 TRBV18 TRBD2 few TGTGCCAGCTCACCAAATTTAGCGGGATGGGTCTACGAGCAGTACTTC CASSPNLAGWVYEQYF
TRBJ2-3 TRBV5-1 . many TGCGCCAGCAAGTTGGCCAGCCGACAGGATACGCAGTATTTT CASKLASRQDTQYF
TRBJ2-5 TRBV9 . few TGTGCCAGCAGCGTCGACCTTCTAGAGACCCAGTACTTC CASSVDLLETQYF
TRBJ2-7 TRBV19 . . TGTGCCAGTAGCAACCAGGAAGCGGCAGCCTACGAGCAGTACTTC CASSNQEAAAYEQYF
TRBJ1-1 TRBV5-1 . . TGCGCCAGCAGCCTCCTTCATGGCGTCTGGGGGGACACTGAAGCTTTCTTT CASSLLHGVWGDTEAFF
TRBJ2-2 TRBV11-2 . . TGTGCCAGCAGCTCCCCAGACAGGGGGGAGCTGTTTTTT CASSSPDRGELFF
TRBJ2-1 TRBV5-1 TRBD1 . TGCGCCAGCAGCCGAACGGGACAGGGGGCGCGGGGCTCCTACAATGAGCAGTTCTTC CASSRTGQGARGSYNEQFF
TRBJ2-2 TRBV5-1 TRBD2 few TGCGCCAGCAGCGCGGGACTAGCGGGAGTTCGTATCACCGGGGAGCTGTTTTTT CASSAGLAGVRITGELFF
TRBJ2-1 TRBV5-1 . . TGCGCCAGCAGCTCCCAGGGTCAGCGCTATTACAATGAGCAGTTCTTC CASSSQGQRYYNEQFF
TRBJ2-1 TRBV9 . few TGTGCCAGCAGCGTAGCTGGGTATAGGGACAATGAGCAGTTCTTC CASSVAGYRDNEQFF
TRBJ2-3 TRBV7-9 . . TGTGCCAGCAGACCTAAGGGCGCAGATACGCAGTATTTT CASRPKGADTQYF
TRBJ1-1 TRBV4-2 . . TGTGCCAGCAGCCAAAAAAGGGTAATAACTGAAGCTTTCTTT CASSQKRVITEAFF
TRBJ2-1 TRBV25-1 . many TGTGCCAGCAGCCCTCCGACTGGCGGGATAGTCAATGAGCAGTTCTTC CASSPPTGGIVNEQFF
TRBJ2-2 TRBV5-1 . . TGCGCCAGCAGCTTGCGGGCGGGGCAGGGATTCACCGGGGAGCTGTTTTTT CASSLRAGQGFTGELFF
TRBJ2-3 TRBV20-1 . few TGCAGTGCTAGAGATCTTCGAGATACGCAGTATTTT CSARDLRDTQYF
TRBJ2-5 TRBV20-1 . few TGCAGTGCTAGAGCTCAGGCGTCTACCCGAGAGACCCAGTACTTC CSARAQASTRETQYF
TRBJ2-7 TRBV6-5 . . TGTGCCAGCAGTTACGTAGGCAGGGAGCAGTACTTC CASSYVGREQYF
TRBJ2-1 TRBV5-4 . few TGTGCCAGCAGCACTGCCGGTGAGCAGTTCTTC CASSTAGEQFF
TRBJ1-2 TRBV15 . . TGTGCCACCAGCAGAGATTCCGGGACCTACTATGGCTACACCTTC CATSRDSGTYYGYTF
TRBJ1-1 TRBV20-1 . few TGCAGTGCTAGAGGGCCAGTTTCGGGGCTCACTGAAGCTTTCTTT CSARGPVSGLTEAFF
TRBJ2-5 TRBV20-1 TRBD2 few TGCAGTGCTACCGATAGCGGGAGGGCCAAAGAGACCCAGTACTTC CSATDSGRAKETQYF
TRBJ2-3 TRBV27 TRBD2 few TGTGCCAGCAGTTCCACCTCTAGCGGGAGAACAGATACGCAGTATTTT CASSSTSSGRTDTQYF